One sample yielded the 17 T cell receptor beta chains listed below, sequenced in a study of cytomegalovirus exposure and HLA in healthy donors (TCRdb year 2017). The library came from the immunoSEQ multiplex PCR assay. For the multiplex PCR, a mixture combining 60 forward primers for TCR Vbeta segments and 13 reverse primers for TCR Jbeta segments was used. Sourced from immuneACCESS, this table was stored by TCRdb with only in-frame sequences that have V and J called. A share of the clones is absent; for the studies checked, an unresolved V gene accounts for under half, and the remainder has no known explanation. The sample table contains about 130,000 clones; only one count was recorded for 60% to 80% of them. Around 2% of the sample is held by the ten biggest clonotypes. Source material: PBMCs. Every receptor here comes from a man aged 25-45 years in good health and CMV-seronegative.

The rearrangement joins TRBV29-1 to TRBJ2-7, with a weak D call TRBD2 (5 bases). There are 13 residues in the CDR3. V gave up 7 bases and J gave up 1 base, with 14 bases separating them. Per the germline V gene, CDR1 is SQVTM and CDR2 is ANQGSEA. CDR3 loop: CSAVRPGSYEQYF. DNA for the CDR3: TGCAGCGCCGTTCGCCCGGGATCCTACGAGCAGTACTTC.

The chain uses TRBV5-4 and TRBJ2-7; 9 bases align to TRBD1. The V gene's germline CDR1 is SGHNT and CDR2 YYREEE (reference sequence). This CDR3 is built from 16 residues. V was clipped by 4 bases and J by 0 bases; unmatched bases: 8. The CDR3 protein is CASSARDRASSYEQYF. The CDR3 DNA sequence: TGTGCCAGCAGCGCCCGGGACAGGGCTAGCTCCTACGAGCAGTACTTC.

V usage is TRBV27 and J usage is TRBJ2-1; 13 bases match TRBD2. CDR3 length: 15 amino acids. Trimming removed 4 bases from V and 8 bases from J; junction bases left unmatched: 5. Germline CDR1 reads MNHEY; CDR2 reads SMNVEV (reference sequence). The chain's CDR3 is CASSSRLAGGDEQFF. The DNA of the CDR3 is TGTGCCAGCAGTTCCCGACTAGCGGGAGGCGATGAGCAGTTCTTC.

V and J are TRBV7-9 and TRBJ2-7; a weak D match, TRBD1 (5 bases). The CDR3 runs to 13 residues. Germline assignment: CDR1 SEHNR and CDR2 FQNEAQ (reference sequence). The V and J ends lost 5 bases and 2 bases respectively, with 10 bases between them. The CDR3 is CASSHDSTYEQYF. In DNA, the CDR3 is TGTGCCAGCAGCCACGACAGTACCTACGAGCAGTACTTC. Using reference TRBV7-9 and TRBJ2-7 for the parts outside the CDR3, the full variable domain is DTGVSQNPRHKITKRGQNVTFRCDPISEHNRLYWYRQTLGQGPEFLTYFQNEAQLEKSRLLSDRFSAERPKGSFSTLEIQRTEQGDSAMYLCASSHDSTYEQYFGPGTRLTVT.

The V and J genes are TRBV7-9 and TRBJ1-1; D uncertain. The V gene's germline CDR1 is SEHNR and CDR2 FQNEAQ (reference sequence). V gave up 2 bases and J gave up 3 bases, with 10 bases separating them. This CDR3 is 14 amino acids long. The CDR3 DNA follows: TGTGCCAGCAGCTTAATGATGCGGGACACTGAAGCTTTCTTT. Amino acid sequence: CASSLMMRDTEAFF.

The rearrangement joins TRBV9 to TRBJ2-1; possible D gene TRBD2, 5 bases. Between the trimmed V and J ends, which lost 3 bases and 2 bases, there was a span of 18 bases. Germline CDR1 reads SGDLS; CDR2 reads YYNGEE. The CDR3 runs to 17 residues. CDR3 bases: TGTGCCAGCAGCGACCGGACTGGCTCCCCGGCCTACAATGAGCAGTTCTTC. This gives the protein CASSDRTGSPAYNEQFF.

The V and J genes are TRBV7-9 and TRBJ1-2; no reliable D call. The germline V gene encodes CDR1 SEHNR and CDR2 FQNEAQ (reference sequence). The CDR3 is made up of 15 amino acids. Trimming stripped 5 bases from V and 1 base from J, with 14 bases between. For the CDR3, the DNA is TGTGCCAGCAGCGAGGTACCGGACTTTAACTATGGCTACACCTTC. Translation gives CASSEVPDFNYGYTF.

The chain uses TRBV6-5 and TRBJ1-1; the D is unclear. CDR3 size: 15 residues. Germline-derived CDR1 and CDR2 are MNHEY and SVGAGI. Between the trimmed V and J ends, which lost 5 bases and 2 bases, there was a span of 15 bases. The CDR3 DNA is TGTGCCAGCAGTCATACAGCGAGGGCCAACACTGAAGCTTTCTTT. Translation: CASSHTARANTEAFF.

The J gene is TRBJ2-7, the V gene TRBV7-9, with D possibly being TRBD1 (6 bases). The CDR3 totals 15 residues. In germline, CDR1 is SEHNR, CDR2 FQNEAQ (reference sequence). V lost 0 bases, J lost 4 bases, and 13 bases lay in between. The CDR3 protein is CASSLATTGLYEQYF. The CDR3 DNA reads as TGTGCCAGCAGCTTAGCAACCACAGGGCTATACGAGCAGTACTTC.

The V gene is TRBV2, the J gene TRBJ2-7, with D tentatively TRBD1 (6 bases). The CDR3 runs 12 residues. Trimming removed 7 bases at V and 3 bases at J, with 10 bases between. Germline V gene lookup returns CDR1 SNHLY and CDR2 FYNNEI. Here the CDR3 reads CASIGTSYEQYF. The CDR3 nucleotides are TGTGCCAGCATTGGGACAAGCTACGAGCAGTACTTC.

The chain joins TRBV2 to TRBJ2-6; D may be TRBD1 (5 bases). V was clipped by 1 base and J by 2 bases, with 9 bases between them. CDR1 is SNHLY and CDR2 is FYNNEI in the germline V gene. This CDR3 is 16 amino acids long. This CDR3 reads CASSEEGRAGANVLTF. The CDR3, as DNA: TGTGCCAGCAGTGAAGAGGGCAGGGCTGGGGCCAACGTCCTGACTTTC.

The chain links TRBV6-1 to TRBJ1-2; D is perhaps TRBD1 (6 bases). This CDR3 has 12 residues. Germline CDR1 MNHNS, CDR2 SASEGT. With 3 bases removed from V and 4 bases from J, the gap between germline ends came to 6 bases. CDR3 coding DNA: TGTGCCAGCAGTGACAGGGGCTATGGCTACACCTTC. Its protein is CASSDRGYGYTF.

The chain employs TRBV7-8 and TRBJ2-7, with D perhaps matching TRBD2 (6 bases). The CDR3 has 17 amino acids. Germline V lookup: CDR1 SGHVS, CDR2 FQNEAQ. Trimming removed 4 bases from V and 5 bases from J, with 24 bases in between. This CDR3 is CASSSPGDLKINDEQYF. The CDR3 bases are TGTGCCAGCAGCTCTCCGGGGGATCTCAAAATCAATGACGAGCAGTACTTC.

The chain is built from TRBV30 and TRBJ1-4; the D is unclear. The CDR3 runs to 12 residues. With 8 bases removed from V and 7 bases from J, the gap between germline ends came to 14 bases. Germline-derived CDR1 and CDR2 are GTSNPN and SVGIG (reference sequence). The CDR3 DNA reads TGTGCCCGGGGAGGGAGCGGTGAAAAACTGTTTTTT. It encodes CARGGSGEKLFF.

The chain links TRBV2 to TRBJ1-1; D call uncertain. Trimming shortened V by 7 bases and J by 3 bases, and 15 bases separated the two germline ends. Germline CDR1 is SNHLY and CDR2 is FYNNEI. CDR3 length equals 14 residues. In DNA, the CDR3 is TGTGCCAGCACCGCGACGACTCGCGACACTGAAGCTTTCTTT. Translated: CASTATTRDTEAFF.

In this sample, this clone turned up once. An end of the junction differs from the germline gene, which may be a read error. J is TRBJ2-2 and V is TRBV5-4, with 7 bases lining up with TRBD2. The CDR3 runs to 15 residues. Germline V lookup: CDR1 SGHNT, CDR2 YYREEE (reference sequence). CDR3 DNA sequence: TGTGCCAGCAGTTTGGTAGCGGGGAACACCGGGGAGCTGTTTTTT. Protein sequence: CASSLVAGNTGELFF.

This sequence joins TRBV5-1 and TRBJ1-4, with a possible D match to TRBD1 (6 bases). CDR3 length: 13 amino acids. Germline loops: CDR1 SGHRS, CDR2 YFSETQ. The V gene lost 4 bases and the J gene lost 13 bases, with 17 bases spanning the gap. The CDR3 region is CASSPLRGLGLFF. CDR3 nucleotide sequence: TGCGCCAGCAGCCCACTCAGGGGATTGGGACTGTTTTTT.